The rows below give T cell receptor beta chains drawn from one sample of a study of T cells in Graves' hyperthyroidism and ophthalmopathy. TCRdb re-called the multiplex PCR reads through MiXCR, storing one row per CDR3 protein. The sample shows over 500,000 distinct CDR3 sequences, roughly 16% of them seen only once. The sequenced sample was blood. The source of these receptors is a woman aged 30 to 39 with Graves' ophthalmopathy. Both conserved end residues are part of each CDR3. A D gene is named only where the DNA matches it firmly. The size of a clone is reported for some rows only, either as once, few or many, or as a class for expanded clones.

clone_size | j_call | v_call | d_call | cdr3_aa | cdr3_nt
many | TRBJ2-2 | TRBV6-1 | . | CASSEGTPNTGELFF | TGTGCCAGCAGTGAAGGAACACCGAACACCGGGGAGCTGTTTTTT
many | TRBJ2-2 | TRBV3-1 | . | CASSQGQAGAGGELFF | TGTGCCAGCAGCCAAGGTCAAGCTGGGGCCGGCGGGGAGCTGTTTTTT
. | TRBJ1-2 | TRBV6-5 | TRBD1 | CASSYRSGGNYGYTF | TGTGCCAGCAGTTATCGGTCAGGGGGTAACTATGGCTACACCTTC
many | TRBJ1-3 | TRBV20-1 | . | CSAEGLGNTIYF | TGCAGTGCTGAGGGGCTGGGAAACACCATATATTTT
once | TRBJ2-5 | TRBV28 | TRBD2 | CASSPSRWGGETQYF | TGTGCCAGCAGCCCCTCCCGATGGGGGGGGGAGACCCAGTACTTC
many | TRBJ2-7 | TRBV27 | TRBD1 | CASSLHGTGMSYEQYF | TGTGCCAGCAGTTTGCACGGGACAGGGATGTCCTACGAGCAGTACTTC
few | TRBJ1-3 | TRBV30 | . | CAWSTTGSGNTIYF | TGTGCCTGGAGCACCACAGGATCCGGAAACACCATATATTTT
many | TRBJ1-3 | TRBV2 | TRBD1 | CASSGTAGNTIYF | TGTGCCAGTTCCGGGACAGCTGGAAACACCATATATTTT
few | TRBJ1-2 | TRBV6-5 | TRBD1 | CASSYRRQGANYGYTF | TGTGCCAGCAGTTACAGGCGGCAGGGGGCTAACTATGGCTACACCTTC
. | TRBJ2-1 | TRBV9 | TRBD2 | CASSVGSGRGNEQFF | TGTGCCAGCAGCGTAGGTAGCGGGAGGGGAAATGAGCAGTTCTTC
. | TRBJ2-1 | TRBV5-5 | . | CASSLEGRHNEQFF | TGTGCCAGCAGCTTAGAGGGCAGGCACAATGAGCAGTTCTTC
. | TRBJ1-4 | TRBV7-9 | . | CASSYRVDLGATNEKLFF | TGTGCCAGCAGCTACAGGGTCGACTTGGGGGCAACTAATGAAAAACTGTTTTTT
many | TRBJ2-1 | TRBV28 | TRBD2 | CASSLFGLAGGPSSYNEQFF | TGTGCCAGCAGTTTATTTGGCCTAGCGGGAGGGCCCAGCTCCTACAATGAGCAGTTCTTC
. | TRBJ2-2 | TRBV6-2/TRBV6-3 | . | CASSYGRMDTGELFF | TGTGCCAGCAGTTACGGGAGGATGGACACCGGGGAGCTGTTTTTT
many | TRBJ2-3 | TRBV7-2 | . | CASSHRERTDTQYF | TGTGCCAGCAGCCACAGGGAGAGAACAGATACGCAGTATTTT
. | TRBJ1-6 | TRBV28 | TRBD1 | CASSSLQGNSPLHF | TGTGCCAGCAGCTCCCTACAGGGGAACTCACCCCTCCACTTT
few | TRBJ2-1 | TRBV20-1 | . | CSARREASPWDEQFF | TGCAGTGCTAGACGCGAGGCGAGCCCATGGGATGAGCAGTTCTTC
few | TRBJ2-3 | TRBV7-3 | TRBD2 | CASSFTSGRGTDTQYF | TGTGCCAGCAGCTTTACTAGCGGGAGAGGCACAGATACGCAGTATTTT
many | TRBJ2-3 | TRBV7-6 | TRBD2 | CASSLRLAGGPGTDTQYF | TGTGCCAGCAGCTTAAGACTAGCGGGAGGGCCGGGCACAGATACGCAGTATTTT
many | TRBJ2-1 | TRBV12-3/TRBV12-4 | . | CASSLAGAVNEQFF | TGTGCCAGCAGTTTAGCGGGAGCTGTGAATGAGCAGTTCTTC
. | TRBJ1-6 | TRBV7-9 | . | CASSLREIDGSPLHF | TGTGCCAGCAGCTTACGGGAGATAGATGGTTCACCCCTCCACTTT
many | TRBJ2-1 | TRBV20-1 | . | CSARDHNDNEQFF | TGCAGTGCTAGAGATCATAACGACAATGAGCAGTTCTTC
few | TRBJ2-7 | TRBV6-1 | TRBD1 | CASSAATGVGEQYF | TGTGCCAGCAGCGCCGCGACAGGGGTCGGCGAGCAGTACTTC
few | TRBJ2-5 | TRBV10-2 | . | CASSESLTKETQYF | TGCGCCAGCAGTGAGTCGTTGACAAAAGAGACCCAGTACTTC
. | TRBJ2-1 | TRBV6-2/TRBV6-3 | . | CASSYGGRTEQFF | TGTGCCAGCAGTTATGGGGGGAGGACTGAGCAGTTCTTC